The 25 T cell receptor beta chains given below trace back to one sample, sequenced in a study of blood T cell repertoires in COVID-19. Data came from immunoSEQ multiplex PCR; TCRdb stores just in-frame clones and leaves some out. Among 150,000 to 200,000 clones listed, roughly 87% were seen once. The sample consisted of peripheral blood. These receptors were obtained from a woman aged 50 to 60 with acute or convalescent COVID-19.

The rearrangement joins TRBV19 to TRBJ1-5; weak D call: TRBD1 (5 bases). V lost 9 bases, J lost 6 bases, and 18 bases lay in between. This CDR3 spans 14 amino acids. From germline, CDR1 is LNHDA and CDR2 SQIVND (reference sequence). This CDR3 reads CASLRSGSPQPQHF. The CDR3 DNA is TGTGCCAGCCTAAGATCAGGGTCGCCTCAGCCCCAGCATTTT.

The rearrangement links TRBV7-9 to TRBJ2-5, with D maybe TRBD2 (6 bases). The germline gives CDR1 SEHNR, CDR2 FQNEAQ (reference sequence). V was clipped by 5 bases and J by 1 base, with 14 bases between them. This CDR3 has 15 residues. CDR3 region: CASSRLLGLQETQYF. In nucleotides, the CDR3 is TGTGCCAGCAGCCGTCTGTTGGGACTCCAAGAGACCCAGTACTTC.

The chain joins TRBV11-2 to TRBJ1-2; 7 bases agree with TRBD1. The germline V gene encodes CDR1 SGHAT and CDR2 FQNNGV. The CDR3 length is 13 residues. Trimming cost V 5 bases and J 4 bases; bases outside gene matches: 4. CDR3 in DNA: TGTGCCAGCAGCCCCGGGACAGCCTATGGCTACACCTTC. Translating gives CASSPGTAYGYTF.

This chain links TRBV4-1 with TRBJ2-5, with a weak D call TRBD1 (6 bases). Germline lookup yields CDR1 MGHRA and CDR2 YSYEKL. V was clipped by 4 bases and J by 2 bases, with 8 bases between them. The CDR3 runs 13 residues. The CDR3 nucleotides are TGCGCCAGCAGCCGCGGACAGCAAGAGACCCAGTACTTC. This translates into CASSRGQQETQYF.

This rearrangement joins TRBV19 to TRBJ1-2, with 7 bases fitting TRBD1. Germline trimming cut 4 bases from V and 7 bases from J; bases unmatched to any gene: 12. This CDR3 contains 15 residues. Germline V gene data show CDR1 as LNHDA and CDR2 as SQIVND (reference sequence). The DNA for the CDR3 is TGTGCCAGTAGTACTTCTAGAGACAGGGTAGCTGGCTACACCTTC. Translating gives CASSTSRDRVAGYTF.

The chain combines TRBV27 with TRBJ2-2, with 9 positions matching TRBD1. This CDR3 contains 16 residues. The V segment lost 5 bases and the J segment 5 bases; nucleotides outside the gene matches: 9. CDR1 MNHEY and CDR2 SMNVEV come from the germline V gene (reference sequence). The CDR3 DNA reads as TGTGCCAGCAGTACACCAGGACAGGGGACAACCGGGGAGCTGTTTTTT. The encoded protein is CASSTPGQGTTGELFF.

CDR3 coding DNA: TGTGCCAGCTCACCACGGGACACAGAGACTGAAGCTTTCTTT. Its protein product is CASSPRDTETEAFF. V is TRBV18 and J is TRBJ1-1, with D possibly TRBD1 on 6 matching bases. The CDR3 has 14 residues. V was trimmed by 1 base and J by 5 bases, leaving 11 bases between them. Germline V gene sequence: CDR1 KGHSH, CDR2 LQKENI. Together with reference TRBV18 and TRBJ1-1, the CDR3 gives the full variable domain: NAGVMQNPRHLVRRRGQEARLRCSPMKGHSHVYWYRQLPEEGLKFMVYLQKENIIDESGMPKERFSAEFPKEGPSILRIQQVVRGDSAAYFCASSPRDTETEAFFGQGTRLTVV.

This rearrangement joins TRBV25-1 to TRBJ1-2, with 8 bases aligning to TRBD1. The CDR3 is made up of 14 amino acids. Trimming cost V 6 bases and J 4 bases; bases outside gene matches: 7. Germline CDR1 and CDR2: MGHDK and SYGVNS. The CDR3 DNA reads as TGTGCCAGCAGCCCTCGGACAGGGAGCTATGGCTACACCTTC. Its translation: CASSPRTGSYGYTF.

The chain employs TRBV19 and TRBJ1-4; no clear D gene. From germline, CDR1 is LNHDA and CDR2 SQIVND (reference sequence). V was pared by 3 bases and J by 3 bases, with 8 bases between. This CDR3 is 14 amino acids long. The CDR3 nucleotides are TGTGCCAGTAGTATGGTGGCAGCTAATGAAAAACTGTTTTTT. It specifies CASSMVAANEKLFF.

The gene calls are TRBV5-6 and TRBJ1-3; 11 bases agree with TRBD1. The CDR3 contains 15 residues. The ends lost 4 bases at V and 3 bases at J; junction bases unmatched: 3. CDR1 and CDR2 (germline): SGHDT, YYEEEE. CDR3 in amino acids: CASSPDRGHGNTIYF. The CDR3 coding sequence is TGTGCCAGCAGCCCGGACAGGGGGCATGGAAACACCATATATTTT. The full variable domain, with the rest looked up from reference TRBV5-6 and TRBJ1-3, is DAGVTQSPTHLIKTRGQQVTLRCSPKSGHDTVSWYQQALGQGPQFIFQYYEEEERQRGNFPDRFSGHQFPNYSSELNVNALLLGDSALYLCASSPDRGHGNTIYFGEGSWLTVV.

The rearrangement uses TRBV6-2 or TRBV6-3 and TRBJ1-2; D unresolved. V was pared by 2 bases and J by 1 base, with 14 bases between. Germline V gene data show CDR1 as MNHEY and CDR2 as SVGEGT. The CDR3 runs to 16 residues. This CDR3 reads CASSYDRGGVNYGYTF. The CDR3 nucleotides are TGTGCCAGCAGTTACGACCGCGGCGGGGTTAACTATGGCTACACCTTC.

The chain recombines TRBV24-1 with TRBJ2-5; the D is unclear. The CDR3 loop spans 15 amino acids. Per the germline V gene, CDR1 is KGHDR and CDR2 is SFDVKD. Trimming shortened V by 0 bases and J by 5 bases, and 12 bases separated the two germline ends. The CDR3 protein is CATSDLLGDSETQYF. Written as DNA, the CDR3 is TGTGCCACCAGTGATTTGCTAGGTGATTCGGAGACCCAGTACTTC.

The chain carries TRBV27 and TRBJ1-5; possible D gene TRBD1, 5 bases. Germline CDR1 MNHEY, CDR2 SMNVEV (reference sequence). Trimming removed 6 bases at V and 0 bases at J, with 9 bases between. This CDR3 region has 14 residues. For the CDR3, the DNA is TGTGCCAGCAGGGCGGGGGTTAGCAATCAGCCCCAGCATTTT. This encodes CASRAGVSNQPQHF.

The chain uses TRBV13 and TRBJ1-1, with D unclear. Germline CDR1 is PRHDT and CDR2 is FYEKMQ (reference sequence). The V and J ends lost 5 bases and 3 bases respectively, with 16 bases between them. The CDR3 consists of 15 residues. The CDR3 sequence: CASSTYHDGYTEAFF. CDR3 bases: TGTGCCAGCAGCACTTACCACGACGGGTACACTGAAGCTTTCTTT. The full variable domain, completed using reference TRBV13 and TRBJ1-1, is AAGVIQSPRHLIKEKRETATLKCYPIPRHDTVYWYQQGPGQDPQFLISFYEKMQSDKGSIPDRFSAQQFSDYHSELNMSSLELGDSALYFCASSTYHDGYTEAFFGQGTRLTVV.

The chain uses TRBV7-9 and TRBJ2-2; 7 bases line up with TRBD2. V lost 2 bases and J lost 7; bases outside the gene matches: 7. This CDR3 has 15 residues. Germline CDR1 is SEHNR and CDR2 is FQNEAQ (reference sequence). The CDR3: CASSLWAGDGGELFF. CDR3 DNA: TGTGCCAGCAGCTTATGGGCGGGAGACGGCGGGGAGCTGTTTTTT.

This chain links TRBV5-1 with TRBJ2-3; no definite D call. Trimming pared 1 base from V and 2 bases from J, leaving 8 bases between. Looked up from germline, CDR1 is SGHRS and CDR2 is YFSETQ. This CDR3 is 14 amino acids long. Here the CDR3 reads CASSLTTNTDTQYF. In nucleotides, the CDR3 is TGCGCCAGCAGCTTGACTACTAACACAGATACGCAGTATTTT. Supplemented by reference TRBV5-1 and TRBJ2-3, the full variable domain reads KAGVTQTPRYLIKTRGQQVTLSCSPISGHRSVSWYQQTPGQGLQFLFEYFSETQRNKGNFPGRFSGRQFSNSRSEMNVSTLELGDSALYLCASSLTTNTDTQYFGPGTRLTVL.

The CDR3 DNA follows: TGTGCCAGCAGTCCTAGGACTTCCCTCTACGAGCAGTACTTC. Protein product: CASSPRTSLYEQYF. The V call is TRBV6-5, the J call TRBJ2-7, with a weak D call TRBD2 (5 bases). Trimming removed 5 bases from V and 3 bases from J, with 14 bases in between. CDR1 and CDR2 from the germline V gene are MNHEY and SVGAGI. This CDR3 has 14 residues.

The chain is built from TRBV6-5 and TRBJ1-1, with 7 positions matching TRBD1. The CDR3 is made up of 14 amino acids. With V trimmed by 6 bases and J by 0 bases, 4 bases remained unmatched. Germline CDR1 reads MNHEY; CDR2 reads SVGAGI. CDR3 loop: CASRQGRMNTEAFF. As DNA, the CDR3 is TGTGCCAGCAGACAGGGGAGGATGAACACTGAAGCTTTCTTT.

The chain recombines TRBV3-1 (or the pseudogene TRBV3-2) with TRBJ2-2; a weak D match, TRBD2 (6 bases). The CDR3 spans 18 residues. V lost 1 base, J lost 0 bases, and 15 bases lay in between. Germline CDR1 is LGHDT and CDR2 is YNNKEL (reference sequence). CDR3 nucleotides: TGTGCCAGCAGCCAAGTCGCCCGCGGGGCCGCGAACACCGGGGAGCTGTTTTTT. As protein: CASSQVARGAANTGELFF.

The rearrangement uses TRBV27 and TRBJ2-3; unclear D gene. The CDR3 extends over 13 amino acids. Trimming removed 6 bases from V and 6 bases from J, with 13 bases in between. Per the germline V gene, CDR1 is MNHEY and CDR2 is SMNVEV (reference sequence). CDR3 in DNA: TGTGCCAGCAGGTTTCTTGGCTCGGATACGCAGTATTTT. This sequence encodes CASRFLGSDTQYF.

V usage is TRBV5-1 and J usage is TRBJ1-2, with D hard to call. This CDR3 comprises 15 residues. Per germline, CDR1 SGHRS and CDR2 YFSETQ. Trimming removed 0 bases from V and 8 bases from J, with 17 bases in between. The CDR3: CASSLVAQLGLGYTF. CDR3 bases: TGCGCCAGCAGCTTGGTCGCTCAGCTAGGATTGGGCTACACCTTC.

V and J are TRBV6-2 or TRBV6-3 and TRBJ1-2; 8 bases are shared with TRBD1. Germline CDR1 is MNHEY and CDR2 is SVGEGT. The CDR3 totals 14 residues. Trimming removed 5 bases from V and 5 bases from J; junction bases left unmatched: 7. Here the CDR3 DNA reads TGTGCCAGCAGTGGCCGACAGGGGAGATATGGCTACACCTTC. Translating it yields CASSGRQGRYGYTF.

The V call is TRBV5-1, the J call TRBJ2-5, with a weak D call TRBD1 (6 bases). The CDR3 loop spans 14 amino acids. Deletions cut 4 bases from V and 5 bases from J, with 15 bases between. The germline gives CDR1 SGHRS, CDR2 YFSETQ. The CDR3 is CASSLTGSGETQYF. CDR3 DNA: TGCGCCAGCAGCCTCACAGGGTCTGGCGAGACCCAGTACTTC. Together with reference TRBV5-1 and TRBJ2-5, the CDR3 gives the full variable domain: KAGVTQTPRYLIKTRGQQVTLSCSPISGHRSVSWYQQTPGQGLQFLFEYFSETQRNKGNFPGRFSGRQFSNSRSEMNVSTLELGDSALYLCASSLTGSGETQYFGPGTRLLVL.

The rearrangement joins TRBV19 to TRBJ1-4, with TRBD1 identical over 9 bases. The CDR3 is 14 residues long. Germline CDR1 and CDR2: LNHDA and SQIVND (reference sequence). Trimming cost V 4 bases and J 6 bases; bases outside gene matches: 3. The CDR3 bases are TGTGCCAGTAGTAAACGGACAGGGGATGAAAAACTGTTTTTT. Its translation: CASSKRTGDEKLFF.

V and J are TRBV10-2 and TRBJ2-7; TRBD2 matches 7 bases. V lost 1 base to trimming and J lost 2 bases; unmatched junction nucleotides: 8. The CDR3 length is 16 residues. The germline gives CDR1 WSHSY, CDR2 SAAADI. The CDR3 nucleotides read TGCGCCAGCAGTGAGTGGCAGCGGGGACTTACCTACGAGCAGTACTTC. As protein: CASSEWQRGLTYEQYF.